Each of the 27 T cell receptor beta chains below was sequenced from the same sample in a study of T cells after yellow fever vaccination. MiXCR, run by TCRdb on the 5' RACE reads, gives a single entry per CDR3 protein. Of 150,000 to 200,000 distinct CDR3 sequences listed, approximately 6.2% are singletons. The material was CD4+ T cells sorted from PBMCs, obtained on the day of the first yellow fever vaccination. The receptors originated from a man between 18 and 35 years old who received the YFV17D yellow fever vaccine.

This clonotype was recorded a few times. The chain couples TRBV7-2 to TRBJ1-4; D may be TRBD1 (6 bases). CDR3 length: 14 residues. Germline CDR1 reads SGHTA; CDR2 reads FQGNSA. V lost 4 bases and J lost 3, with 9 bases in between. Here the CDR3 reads CASSSRTANEKLFF. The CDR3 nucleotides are TGTGCCAGCAGCTCCCGGACAGCTAATGAAAAACTGTTTTTT.

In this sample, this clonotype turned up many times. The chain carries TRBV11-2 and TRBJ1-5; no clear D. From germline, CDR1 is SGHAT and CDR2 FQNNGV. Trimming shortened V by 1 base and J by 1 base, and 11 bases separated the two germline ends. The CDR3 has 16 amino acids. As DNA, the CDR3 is TGTGCCAGCAGCTTAGGGGTCGGCGGGAGCAATCAGCCCCAGCATTTT. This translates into CASSLGVGGSNQPQHF. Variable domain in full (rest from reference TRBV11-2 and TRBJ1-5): EAGVAQSPRYKIIEKRQSVAFWCNPISGHATLYWYQQILGQGPKLLIQFQNNGVVDDSQLPKDRFSAERLKGVDSTLKIQPAKLEDSAVYLCASSLGVGGSNQPQHFGDGTRLSIL.

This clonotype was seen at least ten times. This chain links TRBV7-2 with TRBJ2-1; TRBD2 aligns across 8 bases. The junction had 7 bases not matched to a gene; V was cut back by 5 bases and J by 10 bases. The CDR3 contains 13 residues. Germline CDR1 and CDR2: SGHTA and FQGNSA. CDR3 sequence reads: CASSPRTSQEQFF. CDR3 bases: TGTGCCAGCAGCCCGCGGACTAGCCAAGAGCAGTTCTTC.

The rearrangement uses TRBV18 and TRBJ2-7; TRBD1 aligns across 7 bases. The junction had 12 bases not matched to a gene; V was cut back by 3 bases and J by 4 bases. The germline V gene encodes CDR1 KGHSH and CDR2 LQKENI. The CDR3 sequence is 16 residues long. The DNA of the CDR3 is TGTGCCAGCTCACCCCTAAGAGTAGGGGGCTTATACGAGCAGTACGTC. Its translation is CASSPLRVGGLYEQYV.

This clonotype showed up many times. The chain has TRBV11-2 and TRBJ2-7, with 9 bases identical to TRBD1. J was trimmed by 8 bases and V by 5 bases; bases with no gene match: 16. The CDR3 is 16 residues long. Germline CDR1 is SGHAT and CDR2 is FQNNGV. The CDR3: CASSRDREAQNSKQYF. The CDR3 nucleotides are TGTGCCAGCAGCCGGGACAGGGAGGCGCAGAATTCGAAGCAGTACTTC.

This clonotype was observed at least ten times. CDR3: CASSWTGNTGELFF. CDR3 sequence (DNA): TGTGCCAGCAGCTGGACGGGGAACACCGGGGAGCTGTTTTTT. The chain combines TRBV7-3 with TRBJ2-2; D not certain. Germline CDR1 is SGHTA and CDR2 is FQGTGA. The CDR3 extends over 14 amino acids. V dropped 4 bases and J dropped 1 base, with 7 bases sitting between them.

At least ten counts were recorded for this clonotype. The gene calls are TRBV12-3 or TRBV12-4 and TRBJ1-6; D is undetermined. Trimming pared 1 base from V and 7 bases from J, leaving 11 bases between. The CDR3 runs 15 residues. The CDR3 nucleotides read TGTGCCAGCAGTTTAGAGGGCGGAAGAAATTCACCCCTCCACTTT. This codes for CASSLEGGRNSPLHF.

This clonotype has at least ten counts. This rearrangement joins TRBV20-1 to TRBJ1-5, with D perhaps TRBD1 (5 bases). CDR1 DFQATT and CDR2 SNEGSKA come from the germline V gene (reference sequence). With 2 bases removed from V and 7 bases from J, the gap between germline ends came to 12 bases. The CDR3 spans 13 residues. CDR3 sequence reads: CSARREGDQPQHF. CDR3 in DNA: TGCAGTGCTAGACGGGAAGGGGACCAGCCCCAGCATTTT.

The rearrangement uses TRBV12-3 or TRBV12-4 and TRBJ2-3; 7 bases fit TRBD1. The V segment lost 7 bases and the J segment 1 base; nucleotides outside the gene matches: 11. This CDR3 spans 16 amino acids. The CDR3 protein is CASTHRTGLGTDTQYF. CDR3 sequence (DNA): TGTGCCAGCACCCATCGGACAGGACTCGGCACAGATACGCAGTATTTT.

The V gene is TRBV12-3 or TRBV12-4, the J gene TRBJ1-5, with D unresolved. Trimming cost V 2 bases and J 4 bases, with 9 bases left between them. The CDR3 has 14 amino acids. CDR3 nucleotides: TGTGCCAGCAGTTTACCCTCAATTAATCAGCCCCAGCATTTT. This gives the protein CASSLPSINQPQHF.

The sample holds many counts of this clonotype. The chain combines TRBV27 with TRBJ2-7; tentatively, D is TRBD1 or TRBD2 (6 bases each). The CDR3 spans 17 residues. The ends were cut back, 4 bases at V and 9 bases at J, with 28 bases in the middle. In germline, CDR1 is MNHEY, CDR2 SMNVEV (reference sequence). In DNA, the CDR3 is TGTGCCAGCAGTTCTTTGGTGGGGGGCTACCATACCACCCGGCAGTACTTC. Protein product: CASSSLVGGYHTTRQYF.

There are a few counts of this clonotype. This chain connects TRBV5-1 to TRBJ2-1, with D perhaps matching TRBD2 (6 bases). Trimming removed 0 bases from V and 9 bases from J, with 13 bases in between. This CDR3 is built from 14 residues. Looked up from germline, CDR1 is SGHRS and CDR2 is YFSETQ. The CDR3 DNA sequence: TGCGCCAGCAGCTTGGTTCGGGGACTGGGTGAGCAGTTCTTC. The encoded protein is CASSLVRGLGEQFF.

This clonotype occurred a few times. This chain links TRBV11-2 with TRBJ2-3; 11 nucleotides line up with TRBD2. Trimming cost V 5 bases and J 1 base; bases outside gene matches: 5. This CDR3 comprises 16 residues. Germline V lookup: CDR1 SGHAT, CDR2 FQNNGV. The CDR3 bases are TGTGCCAGCAGCCGGGGACTAGCGGCCCGCACAGATACGCAGTATTTT. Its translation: CASSRGLAARTDTQYF.

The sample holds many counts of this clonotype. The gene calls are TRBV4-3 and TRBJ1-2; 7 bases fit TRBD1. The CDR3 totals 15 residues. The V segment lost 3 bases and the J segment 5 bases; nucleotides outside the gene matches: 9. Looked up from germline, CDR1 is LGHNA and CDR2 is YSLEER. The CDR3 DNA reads TGCGCCAGCAGCCACCGACAGGGAGGGAATTATGGCTACACCTTC. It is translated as CASSHRQGGNYGYTF.

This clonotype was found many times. For the CDR3, the DNA is TGTGCCAGCAGTTTCCAACCTTCCCCCCTCCGACCCCTCCACTTT. Translating gives CASSFQPSPLRPLHF. V and J are TRBV27 and TRBJ1-6; D unclear. This CDR3 comprises 15 residues. V lost 3 bases and J 12 bases, leaving 18 bases between the germline ends. Germline V gene lookup returns CDR1 MNHEY and CDR2 SMNVEV (reference sequence).

The CDR3 sequence: CASSADSSNQPQHF. The CDR3 DNA is TGCGCCAGCAGCGCGGACAGTTCGAATCAGCCCCAGCATTTT. The chain uses TRBV5-1 and TRBJ1-5; D is perhaps TRBD1 (6 bases). From germline, CDR1 is SGHRS and CDR2 YFSETQ. V lost 4 bases, J lost 4 bases, and 12 bases lay in between. There are 14 residues in the CDR3.

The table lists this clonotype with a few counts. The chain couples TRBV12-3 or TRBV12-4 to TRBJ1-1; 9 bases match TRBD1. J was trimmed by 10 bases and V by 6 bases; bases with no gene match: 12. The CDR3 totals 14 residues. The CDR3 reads CASSSRTGASGAFF. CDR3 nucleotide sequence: TGTGCCAGCAGCAGTCGGACAGGGGCTTCGGGAGCTTTCTTT.

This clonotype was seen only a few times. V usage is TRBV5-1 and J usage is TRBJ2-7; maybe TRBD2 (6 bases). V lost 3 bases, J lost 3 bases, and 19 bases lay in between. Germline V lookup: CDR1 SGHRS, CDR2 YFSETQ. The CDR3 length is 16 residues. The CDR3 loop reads CASSWGTVIGDYEQYF. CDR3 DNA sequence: TGCGCCAGCAGCTGGGGGACTGTTATTGGGGACTACGAGCAGTACTTC. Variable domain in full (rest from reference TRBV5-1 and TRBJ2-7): KAGVTQTPRYLIKTRGQQVTLSCSPISGHRSVSWYQQTPGQGLQFLFEYFSETQRNKGNFPGRFSGRQFSNSRSEMNVSTLELGDSALYLCASSWGTVIGDYEQYFGPGTRLTVT.

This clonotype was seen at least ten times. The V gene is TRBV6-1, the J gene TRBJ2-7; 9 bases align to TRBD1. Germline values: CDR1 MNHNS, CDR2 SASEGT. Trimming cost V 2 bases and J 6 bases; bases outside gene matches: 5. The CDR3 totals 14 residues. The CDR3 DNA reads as TGTGCCAGCAGTGAATCACAGGGGGCCCCCGAGCAGTACGTC. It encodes CASSESQGAPEQYV.

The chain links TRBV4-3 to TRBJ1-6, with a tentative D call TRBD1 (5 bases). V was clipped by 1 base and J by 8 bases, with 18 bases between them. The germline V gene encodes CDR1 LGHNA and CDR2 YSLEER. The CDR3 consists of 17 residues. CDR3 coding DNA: TGCGCCAGCAGCCAAGGGGCAGGGACTCTATTCGATTCACCCCTCCACTTT. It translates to CASSQGAGTLFDSPLHF.

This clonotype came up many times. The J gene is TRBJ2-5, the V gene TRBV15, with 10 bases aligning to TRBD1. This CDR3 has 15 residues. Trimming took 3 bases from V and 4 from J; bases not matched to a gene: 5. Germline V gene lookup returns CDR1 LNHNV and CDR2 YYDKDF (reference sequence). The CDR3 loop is CATSSGGQGSETQYF. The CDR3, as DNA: TGTGCCACCAGCAGCGGGGGACAGGGGTCAGAGACCCAGTACTTC.

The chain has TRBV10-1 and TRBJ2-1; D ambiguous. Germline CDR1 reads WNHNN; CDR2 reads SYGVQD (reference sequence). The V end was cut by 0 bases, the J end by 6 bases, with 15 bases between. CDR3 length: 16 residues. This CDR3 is CASSESLAPGVNEQFF. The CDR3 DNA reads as TGCGCCAGCAGTGAGTCGTTAGCCCCTGGAGTCAATGAGCAGTTCTTC.

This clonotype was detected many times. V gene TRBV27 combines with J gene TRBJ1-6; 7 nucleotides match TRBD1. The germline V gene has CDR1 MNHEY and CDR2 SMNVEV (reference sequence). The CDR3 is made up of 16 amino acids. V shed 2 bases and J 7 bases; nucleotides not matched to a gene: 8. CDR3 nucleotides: TGTGCCAGCAGTTTAGCCCCTCCCAGGGGGAATTCACCCCTCCACTTT. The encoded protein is CASSLAPPRGNSPLHF.

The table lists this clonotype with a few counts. CDR3 sequence reads: CASSRQGESNQPQHF. DNA for the CDR3: TGTGCCAGCAGTCGACAGGGGGAAAGCAATCAGCCCCAGCATTTT. The chain has TRBV12-3 or TRBV12-4 and TRBJ1-5, with 9 bases that match TRBD1. The J segment lost 1 base and the V segment lost 5 bases, leaving 3 bases of the junction unmatched. The CDR3 is made up of 15 amino acids.

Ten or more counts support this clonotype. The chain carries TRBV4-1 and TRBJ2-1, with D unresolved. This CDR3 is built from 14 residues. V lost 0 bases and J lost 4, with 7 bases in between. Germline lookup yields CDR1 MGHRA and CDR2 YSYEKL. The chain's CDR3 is CASSQDVRYNEQFF. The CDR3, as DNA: TGCGCCAGCAGCCAAGATGTCAGATACAATGAGCAGTTCTTC.

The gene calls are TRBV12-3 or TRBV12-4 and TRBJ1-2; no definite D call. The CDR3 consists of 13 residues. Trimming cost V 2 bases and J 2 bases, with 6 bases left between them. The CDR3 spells CASSLNTNYGYTF. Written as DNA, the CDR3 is TGTGCCAGCAGTTTAAACACGAACTATGGCTACACCTTC.

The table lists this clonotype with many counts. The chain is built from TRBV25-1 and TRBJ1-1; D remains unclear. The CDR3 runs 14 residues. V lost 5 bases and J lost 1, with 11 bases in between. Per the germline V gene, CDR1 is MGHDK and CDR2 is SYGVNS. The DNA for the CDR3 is TGTGCCAGCAGTCCTCGGACTGGGAACACTGAAGCTTTCTTT. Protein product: CASSPRTGNTEAFF.